These T cell receptor beta chains were read from a single sample in a study of post-analysis software for immune sequencing data. TCRdb recomputed calls from the PCR reads with MiXCR, one row per CDR3 protein. The table lists hundreds of thousands of distinct CDR3 sequences, around 60% of them singletons. What was sequenced was blood. These receptors came from a girl aged 2 to 10 with multiple sclerosis. Both conserved end residues are part of each CDR3.

j_call: TRBJ2-7; v_call: TRBV12-3/TRBV12-4; cdr3_aa: CASSSFRAGGPGEQYF
j_call: TRBJ1-1; v_call: TRBV10-2; cdr3_aa: CAAHWSVNTEAFF
j_call: TRBJ1-2; v_call: TRBV9; cdr3_aa: CASSVGGQGQGYGYTF
j_call: TRBJ1-2; v_call: TRBV5-1; cdr3_aa: CASSFKHTGDYGYTF
j_call: TRBJ2-1; v_call: TRBV7-9; cdr3_aa: CASSLGQGARNEQFF
j_call: TRBJ2-1; v_call: TRBV9; cdr3_aa: CASSVDASSYNEQFF
j_call: TRBJ1-2; v_call: TRBV7-2; cdr3_aa: CASSGFGDTANYGYTF
j_call: TRBJ2-4; v_call: TRBV14; cdr3_aa: CASSQDSQGLAKNIQYF
j_call: TRBJ1-2; v_call: TRBV6-6; cdr3_aa: CASSMGRGGDGYTF
j_call: -; v_call: TRBV2; cdr3_aa: CASRRPRTNYEQYF
j_call: TRBJ2-7; v_call: TRBV4-1; cdr3_aa: CASSPGTGAYEQYF
j_call: TRBJ2-1; v_call: TRBV25-1; cdr3_aa: CASSGWTQSSYNEQFF
j_call: TRBJ2-1; v_call: TRBV5-1; cdr3_aa: CASNLTSASYNEQFF
j_call: TRBJ2-1; v_call: TRBV6-4; cdr3_aa: CASSDPGTGRNEQFF
j_call: TRBJ1-2; v_call: TRBV12-3/TRBV12-4; cdr3_aa: CASSPGQVRGYGYTF
j_call: TRBJ2-3; v_call: TRBV29-1; cdr3_aa: CSGGQLTDTQYF
j_call: TRBJ2-1; v_call: TRBV10-1; cdr3_aa: CASSGVVQAVPNEQFF
j_call: TRBJ1-2; v_call: TRBV11-2; cdr3_aa: CASSGRQGDGYTF
j_call: -; v_call: TRBV29-1; cdr3_aa: CSVEGSASETQYF